Given below is one TCR beta chain in context. This entry comes from a study of blood T cells in healthy people across ages. CDR3 length: 17 amino acids. Germline V gene sequence: CDR1 SGHTA, CDR2 FQGNSA. Between the trimmed V and J ends, which lost 2 bases and 6 bases, there was a span of 17 bases. A second PCR of roughly 7 to 11 cycles used a sample-barcoded 5' primer and a J-beta primer mix. TCRdb reanalysed the 5' RACE reads using MiXCR and keeps one entry per CDR3 protein. The data contain around 1,600,000 distinct CDR3 sequences, 42% of them seen just once; the ten biggest clones take up more than 4%.

The V and J genes are TRBV7-2 and TRBJ1-6, with a weak D call TRBD1 (6 bases). Sequenced material: blood. The receptor was derived from a woman between 18 and 30 years old in good health. CDR3 region: CASSLRGADRSNSPLHF. In DNA form, the CDR3 reads TGTGCCAGCAGCTTAAGAGGGGCTGACAGGAGTAATTCACCCCTCCACTTT.